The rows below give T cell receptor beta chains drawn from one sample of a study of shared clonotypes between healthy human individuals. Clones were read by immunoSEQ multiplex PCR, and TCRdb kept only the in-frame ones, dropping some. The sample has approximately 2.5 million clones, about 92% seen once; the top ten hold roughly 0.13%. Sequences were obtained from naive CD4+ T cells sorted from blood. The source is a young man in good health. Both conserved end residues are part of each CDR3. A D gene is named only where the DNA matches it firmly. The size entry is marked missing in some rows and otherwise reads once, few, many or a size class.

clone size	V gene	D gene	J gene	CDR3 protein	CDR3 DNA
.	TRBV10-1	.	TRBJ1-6	CASSDGTGYSPLHF	TGCGCCAGCAGTGATGGGACCGGTTATTCACCCCTCCACTTT
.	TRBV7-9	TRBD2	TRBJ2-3	CASSLGVLAGDITDTQYF	TGTGCCAGCAGCTTAGGGGTATTAGCGGGAGATATCACAGATACGCAGTATTTT
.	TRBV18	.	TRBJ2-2	CASSPLGLNTGELFF	TGTGCCAGCTCACCCCTCGGTCTGAACACCGGGGAGCTGTTTTTT
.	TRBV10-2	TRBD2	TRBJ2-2	CASSETSGTGELFF	TGCGCCAGCAGTGAGACTAGCGGCACCGGGGAGCTGTTTTTT
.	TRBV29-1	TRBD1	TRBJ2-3	CSVSYRGSTDTQYF	TGCAGCGTCAGCTACAGGGGATCAACAGATACGCAGTATTTT
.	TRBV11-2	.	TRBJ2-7	CASSLALQGTYEQYF	TGTGCCAGCAGCTTAGCCCTACAGGGAACCTACGAGCAGTACTTC
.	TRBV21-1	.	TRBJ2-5	CASVAGPETQYF	TGTGCCAGCGTAGCGGGTCCAGAGACCCAGTACTTC
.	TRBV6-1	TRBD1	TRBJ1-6	CASSEESEGASSYNSPLHF	TGTGCCAGCAGTGAAGAAAGCGAGGGGGCGAGCTCCTATAATTCACCCCTCCACTTT
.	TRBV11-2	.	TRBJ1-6	CASMIRGALGSPLHF	TGTGCCAGCATGATCCGGGGGGCTTTGGGCTCACCCCTCCACTTT
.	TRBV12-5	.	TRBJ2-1	CASGIYNEQFF	TGTGCTAGTGGAATTTACAATGAGCAGTTCTTC
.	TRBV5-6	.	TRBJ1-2	CASSLAIGNYGYTF	TGTGCCAGCAGCTTGGCGATAGGGAACTATGGCTACACCTTC
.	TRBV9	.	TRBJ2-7	CASSVLDDEQYF	TGTGCCAGCAGCGTGCTGGACGACGAGCAGTACTTC
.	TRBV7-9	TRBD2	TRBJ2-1	CASSSRLAGVYNEQFF	TGTGCCAGCAGCTCAAGACTAGCGGGAGTTTACAATGAGCAGTTCTTC
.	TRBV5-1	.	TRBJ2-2	CASSLAGANTGELFF	TGCGCCAGCAGCTTGGCTGGGGCGAACACCGGGGAGCTGTTTTTT
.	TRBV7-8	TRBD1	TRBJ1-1	CASSWGQGTLNTEAFF	TGTGCCAGCAGCTGGGGACAGGGTACCCTGAACACTGAAGCTTTCTTT
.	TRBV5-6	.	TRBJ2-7	CASSLWISYEQYF	TGTGCCAGCAGCCTCTGGATCTCCTACGAGCAGTACTTC
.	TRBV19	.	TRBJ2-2	CASSPRVGELFF	TGTGCCAGTAGTCCCCGGGTTGGGGAGCTGTTTTTT
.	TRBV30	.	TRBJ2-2	CAWRSHRDGELFF	TGTGCCTGGAGATCACACAGGGACGGGGAGCTGTTTTTT
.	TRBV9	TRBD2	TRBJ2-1	CASSVEVGRGAYNEQFF	TGTGCCAGCAGCGTAGAGGTTGGGCGGGGGGCTTACAATGAGCAGTTCTTC
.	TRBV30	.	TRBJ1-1	CAWSFGRMNTEAFF	TGTGCCTGGAGTTTTGGGAGAATGAACACTGAAGCTTTCTTT
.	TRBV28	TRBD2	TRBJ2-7	CASSSPSRGGYEQYF	TGTGCCAGCAGTTCGCCCTCTCGGGGGGGCTACGAGCAGTACTTC
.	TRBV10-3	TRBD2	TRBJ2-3	CAINGLAGSTDTQYF	TGTGCCATCAACGGACTAGCGGGGTCCACAGATACGCAGTATTTT
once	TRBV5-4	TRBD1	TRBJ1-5	CASSTGGNQPQHF	TGTGCCAGCAGTACAGGGGGAAATCAGCCCCAGCATTTT
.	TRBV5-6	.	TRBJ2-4	CASSLVGGTKNIQYF	TGTGCCAGCAGCTTGGTGGGGGGAACCAAAAACATTCAGTACTTC
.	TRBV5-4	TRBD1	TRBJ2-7	CASSLGGGTYEQYF	TGTGCCAGCAGCTTGGGAGGGGGCACCTACGAGCAGTACTTC
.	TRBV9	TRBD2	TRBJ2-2	CASSQGLVGTGELFF	TGTGCCAGCAGCCAAGGACTAGTAGGGACCGGGGAGCTGTTTTTT
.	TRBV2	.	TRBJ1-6	CASSELVGAPLHF	TGTGCCAGCAGTGAATTAGTCGGGGCACCCCTCCACTTT
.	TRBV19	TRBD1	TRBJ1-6	CASSMDRVGSPLHF	TGTGCCAGTAGTATGGACAGGGTAGGTTCACCCCTCCACTTT
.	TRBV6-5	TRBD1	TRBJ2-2	CASRMDRVITGELFF	TGTGCCAGCAGAATGGACAGGGTGATCACCGGGGAGCTGTTTTTT
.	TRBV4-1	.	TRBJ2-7	CASSQGDRDYEQYF	TGCGCCAGCAGCCAAGGTGACAGAGACTACGAGCAGTACTTC
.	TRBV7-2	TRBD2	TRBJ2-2	CASSPMGGRATGELFF	TGTGCCAGCAGCCCCATGGGCGGGAGGGCCACCGGGGAGCTGTTTTTT
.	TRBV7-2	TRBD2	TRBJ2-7	CASSFTGLKSAEQYF	TGTGCCAGCAGCTTTACGGGACTAAAAAGCGCCGAGCAGTACTTC
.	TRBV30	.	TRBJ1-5	CAWSPPEVNQPQHF	TGTGCCTGGAGTCCTCCTGAAGTCAATCAGCCCCAGCATTTT
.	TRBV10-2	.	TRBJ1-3	CASSPGFSGNTIYF	TGCGCCAGCAGTCCAGGCTTCTCTGGAAACACCATATATTTT
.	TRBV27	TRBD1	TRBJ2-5	CASSLSEDRVQETQYF	TGTGCCAGCAGTTTATCAGAGGACAGGGTTCAAGAGACCCAGTACTTC
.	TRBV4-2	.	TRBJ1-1	CASSKDWSNMNTEAFF	TGTGCCAGCAGCAAAGACTGGAGTAACATGAACACTGAAGCTTTCTTT
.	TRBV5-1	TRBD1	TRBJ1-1	CASKLATLKGDRANTEAFF	TGCGCCAGCAAGCTTGCGACCTTAAAAGGGGACAGGGCTAACACTGAAGCTTTCTTT
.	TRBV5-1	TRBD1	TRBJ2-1	CASSIYRDRYNEQFF	TGCGCCAGCAGCATTTACCGGGACAGATACAATGAGCAGTTCTTC
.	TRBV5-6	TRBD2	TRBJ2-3	CASSLEGWRGDTDTQYF	TGTGCCAGCAGCTTGGAGGGTTGGCGGGGGGACACAGATACGCAGTATTTT
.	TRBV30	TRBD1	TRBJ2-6	CAFSGTVSSGANVLTF	TGTGCCTTTTCCGGGACAGTTTCCTCTGGGGCCAACGTCCTGACTTTC
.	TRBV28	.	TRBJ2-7	CASSLEGDGAYEQYF	TGTGCCAGCAGTTTAGAGGGGGACGGGGCCTACGAGCAGTACTTC
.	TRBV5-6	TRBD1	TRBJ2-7	CASSAGTGSVYEQYF	TGTGCCAGCAGCGCCGGGACAGGGAGCGTATACGAGCAGTACTTC
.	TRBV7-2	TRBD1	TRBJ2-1	CASSFRQGGVNEQFF	TGTGCCAGCAGCTTTCGACAGGGGGGAGTTAATGAGCAGTTCTTC
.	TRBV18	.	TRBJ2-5	CASSPIPASWETQYF	TGTGCCAGCTCACCGATACCAGCGAGTTGGGAGACCCAGTACTTC
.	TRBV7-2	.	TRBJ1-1	CASSFGGLTEAFF	TGTGCCAGCAGCTTTGGGGGGTTGACTGAAGCTTTCTTT
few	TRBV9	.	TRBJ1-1	CASSVHTNTEAFF	TGTGCCAGCAGCGTCCACACGAACACTGAAGCTTTCTTT
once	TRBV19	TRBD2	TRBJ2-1	CASSKVGGAYNEQFF	TGTGCCAGTAGTAAGGTCGGGGGGGCCTACAATGAGCAGTTCTTC
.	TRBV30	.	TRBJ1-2	CAWSDRPDYYGYTF	TGTGCCTGGAGTGACAGGCCTGATTACTATGGCTACACCTTC
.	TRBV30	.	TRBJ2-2	CAWSVLAGELFF	TGTGCCTGGAGTGTATTGGCCGGGGAGCTGTTTTTT
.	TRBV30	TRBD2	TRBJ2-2	CAWGVAGATGELFF	TGTGCCTGGGGTGTAGCGGGGGCCACCGGGGAGCTGTTTTTT
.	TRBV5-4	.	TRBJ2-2	CASNGASGTGELFF	TGTGCCAGCAATGGAGCGTCGGGCACCGGGGAGCTGTTTTTT
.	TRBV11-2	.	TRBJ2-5	CASSLGPQETQYF	TGTGCCAGCAGCTTAGGCCCCCAAGAGACCCAGTACTTC
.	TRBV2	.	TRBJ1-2	CASSEEYWYGYTF	TGTGCCAGCAGTGAAGAATATTGGTATGGCTACACCTTC
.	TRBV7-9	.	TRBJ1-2	CASSLAGAGREGYGYTF	TGTGCCAGCAGCTTAGCGGGCGCAGGGAGGGAAGGGTATGGCTACACCTTC
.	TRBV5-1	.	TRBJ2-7	CASSLGGTGFFYEQYF	TGCGCCAGCAGCTTGGGTGGTACAGGTTTTTTTTACGAGCAGTACTTC
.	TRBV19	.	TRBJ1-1	CASSSGSLNTEAFF	TGTGCCAGTAGTTCCGGCAGCCTCAACACTGAAGCTTTCTTT
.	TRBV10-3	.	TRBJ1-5	CAISDSDNQPQHF	TGTGCCATCAGTGACAGCGACAATCAGCCCCAGCATTTT